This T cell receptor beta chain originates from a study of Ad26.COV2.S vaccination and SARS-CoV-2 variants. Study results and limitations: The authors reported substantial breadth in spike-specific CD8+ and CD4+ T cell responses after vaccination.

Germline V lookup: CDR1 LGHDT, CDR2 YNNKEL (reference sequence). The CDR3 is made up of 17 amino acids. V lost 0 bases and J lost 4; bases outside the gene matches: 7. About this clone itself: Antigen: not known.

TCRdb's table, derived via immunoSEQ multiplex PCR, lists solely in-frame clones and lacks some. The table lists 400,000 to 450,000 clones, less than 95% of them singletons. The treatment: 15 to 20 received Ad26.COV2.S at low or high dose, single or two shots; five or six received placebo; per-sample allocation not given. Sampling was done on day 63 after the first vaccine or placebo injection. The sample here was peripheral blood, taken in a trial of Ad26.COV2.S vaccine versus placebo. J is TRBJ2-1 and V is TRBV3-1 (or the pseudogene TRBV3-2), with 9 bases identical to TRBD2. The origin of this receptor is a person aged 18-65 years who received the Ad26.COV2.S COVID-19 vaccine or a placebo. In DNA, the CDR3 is TGTGCCAGCAGCCAAGACTCTAGCGGGAAGGTTTACAATGAGCAGTTCTTC. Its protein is CASSQDSSGKVYNEQFF.